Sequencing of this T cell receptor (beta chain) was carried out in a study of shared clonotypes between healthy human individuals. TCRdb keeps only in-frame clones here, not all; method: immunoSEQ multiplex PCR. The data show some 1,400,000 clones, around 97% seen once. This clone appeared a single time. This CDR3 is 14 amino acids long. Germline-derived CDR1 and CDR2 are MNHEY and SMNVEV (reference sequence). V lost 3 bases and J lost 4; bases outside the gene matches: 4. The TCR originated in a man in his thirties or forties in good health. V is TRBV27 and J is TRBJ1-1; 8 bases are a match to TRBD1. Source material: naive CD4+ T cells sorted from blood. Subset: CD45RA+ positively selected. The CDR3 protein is CASSFRGLGTEAFF. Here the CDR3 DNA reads TGTGCCAGCAGTTTCAGGGGGCTCGGCACTGAAGCTTTCTTT.